The subject of this entry is one TCR beta chain. Authors' data handling: Amplification from reference gene primers served as the basis for estimated nucleated cell counts. TCRdb's table, derived via immunoSEQ multiplex PCR, lists solely in-frame clones and lacks some. The DNA gave D and trimming, while V, J and clone size come from that table. The sample shows 150,000 to 200,000 clones, roughly 80% of them seen only once. This specimen comes from a study of blood T cell repertoires in COVID-19. As for the study in general: There were acute and convalescent COVID-19 samples, and they came from the United States, Italy and Spain.

Followed over time, Seattle patients had been enrolled while infection was active. Sequenced sample: peripheral blood. This TCR was recovered from a woman of 80 years or more with COVID-19, enrolled during active disease.

The CDR3 region is CASSYTGVTEAFF. The CDR3 nucleotides read TGTGCCAGCAGCTACACAGGGGTCACTGAAGCTTTCTTT. V and J are TRBV9 and TRBJ1-1; 7 bases are a match to TRBD1. Germline V gene data show CDR1 as SGDLS and CDR2 as YYNGEE. This CDR3 contains 13 residues. The V segment lost 4 bases and the J segment 4 bases; nucleotides outside the gene matches: 4.